Shown below are 14 T cell receptor beta chains from a single sample sequenced in a study of identical twins. MiXCR, run by TCRdb on the 5' RACE reads, gives a single entry per CDR3 protein. The sample has approximately 500,000 distinct CDR3 sequences, 20% to 25% seen once; the top ten hold about 2.9%. A further study also used this sample, focusing on T cells expressing NK-cell markers.

Sequencing used CD4+ T cells sorted from blood. The receptors derive from a woman aged 18-29 years in good health.

The J gene is TRBJ2-7, the V gene TRBV20-1, with D uncertain. Trimming removed 0 bases at V and 0 bases at J, with 12 bases between. Germline values: CDR1 DFQATT, CDR2 SNEGSKA (reference sequence). The CDR3 has 15 residues. CDR3 sequence reads: CSARDYSLSSYEQYF. In nucleotides, the CDR3 is TGCAGTGCTAGAGATTACAGTCTCAGCTCCTACGAGCAGTACTTC.

This clonotype has a handful of counts. This sequence joins TRBV6-1 and TRBJ1-5, with TRBD1 matching 7 bases. Per the germline V gene, CDR1 is MNHNS and CDR2 is SASEGT. The CDR3 contains 15 residues. Trimming removed 4 bases from V and 4 bases from J; junction bases left unmatched: 7. CDR3 protein: CASSADTGDNQPQHF. CDR3 sequence (DNA): TGTGCCAGCAGTGCAGACACAGGGGATAATCAGCCCCAGCATTTT.

The chain links TRBV7-9 to TRBJ1-2; D is uncertain. CDR1 and CDR2 from the germline V gene are SEHNR and FQNEAQ (reference sequence). The CDR3 has 11 residues. The V end lost 5 bases, the J end lost 8 bases, and 9 bases lay between the germline ends. The CDR3 nucleotides are TGTGCCAGCAGCCCCCTTCGGGGCTACACCTTC. It yields the protein CASSPLRGYTF.

The rearrangement uses TRBV27 and TRBJ1-1; D not resolved. This CDR3 is built from 14 residues. Trimming removed 4 bases at V and 1 base at J, with 10 bases between. Germline V lookup: CDR1 MNHEY, CDR2 SMNVEV (reference sequence). CDR3 in DNA: TGTGCCAGCAGTTCTAATGGGGAGAACACTGAAGCTTTCTTT. Protein: CASSSNGENTEAFF.

This clonotype came up a few times. The chain recombines TRBV5-1 with TRBJ1-5; D remains unclear. Trimming took off 0 bases at V and 5 bases at J, with 9 bases between the two ends. This CDR3 is built from 14 residues. The germline CDR1 and CDR2 sequences are SGHRS and YFSETQ. CDR3 sequence: CASSLAMGDQPQHF. The CDR3, as DNA: TGCGCCAGCAGCTTGGCCATGGGCGATCAGCCCCAGCATTTT.

At least ten counts were recorded for this clonotype. V gene TRBV5-1 combines with J gene TRBJ1-2; TRBD1 is a possible D gene (6 bases). The germline V and J ends were trimmed by 5 bases and 2 bases, with 10 bases remaining between them. The CDR3 length is 13 residues. Germline V CDR1 and CDR2: SGHRS, YFSETQ. The CDR3 is CASSQGTNYGYTF. CDR3 nucleotides: TGCGCCAGCAGTCAGGGGACCAACTATGGCTACACCTTC.

This clonotype was seen more than once but under ten times. The chain links TRBV7-9 to TRBJ2-1; 11 nucleotides align to TRBD2. This CDR3 is built from 16 residues. Germline-derived CDR1 and CDR2 are SEHNR and FQNEAQ (reference sequence). The V segment lost 6 bases and the J segment 4 bases; nucleotides outside the gene matches: 8. This chain's CDR3 is CASSFAGTSGYNEQFF. For the CDR3, the DNA is TGTGCCAGCAGTTTCGCCGGGACTAGCGGATACAATGAGCAGTTCTTC.

J is TRBJ2-3 and V is TRBV14, with no clear D. V was trimmed by 5 bases and J by 7 bases, leaving 10 bases between them. The CDR3 contains 12 residues. Germline V gives CDR1 SGHDN, CDR2 FVKESK. The CDR3 DNA reads as TGTGCCAGCAGCTCCTTCTGGTATACGCAGTATTTT. Its translation: CASSSFWYTQYF.

The rearrangement joins TRBV7-2 to TRBJ1-2; tentative D call: TRBD1 (6 bases). CDR1 and CDR2 (germline): SGHTA, FQGNSA. V lost 1 base and J lost 2, with 8 bases in between. The CDR3 consists of 14 residues. CDR3 nucleotide sequence: TGTGCCAGCAGCTTAGTGCAGGGGAACTATGGCTACACCTTC. Its protein is CASSLVQGNYGYTF.

The chain carries TRBV4-1 and TRBJ1-1; tentatively, D is TRBD1 (6 bases). The CDR3 totals 16 residues. The V gene's germline CDR1 is MGHRA and CDR2 YSYEKL. Trimming took off 3 bases at V and 11 bases at J, with 25 bases between the two ends. Written as DNA, the CDR3 is TGCGCCAGCAGCCAGAGCGCAGGGGCGGACTTGAAGCGGGCTTTCTTT. Translation gives CASSQSAGADLKRAFF.

The chain carries TRBV6-1 and TRBJ2-1, with D tentatively TRBD1 (6 bases). The CDR3 runs 13 residues. V lost 6 bases to trimming and J lost 6 bases, with 12 bases between them. The germline CDR1 and CDR2 sequences are MNHNS and SASEGT. CDR3 region: CASREQGRNEQFF. CDR3 sequence (DNA): TGTGCCAGCAGGGAACAGGGTCGCAATGAGCAGTTCTTC.

This clonotype was detected a few times. The gene calls are TRBV12-3 or TRBV12-4 and TRBJ2-1, with TRBD2 matching over 8 bases. The CDR3 covers 16 residues. Germline trimming cut 1 base from V and 7 bases from J; bases unmatched to any gene: 9. CDR3 nucleotide sequence: TGTGCCAGCAGTTTAGAGGCCGGGAGGGCCTTGAATGAGCAGTTCTTC. It yields the protein CASSLEAGRALNEQFF.

CDR3 residues: CASSLGVGRPTGELFF. The CDR3 DNA reads TGTGCCAGCAGCTTAGGAGTTGGCAGGCCCACCGGGGAGCTGTTTTTT. This chain connects TRBV7-9 to TRBJ2-2; no reliable D call. The germline V gene has CDR1 SEHNR and CDR2 FQNEAQ (reference sequence). The CDR3 loop spans 16 amino acids. Trimming pared 1 base from V and 4 bases from J, leaving 13 bases between.

V is TRBV12-3 or TRBV12-4 and J is TRBJ1-6; D perhaps matches TRBD1 (6 bases). V lost 6 bases to trimming and J lost 10 bases, with 19 bases between them. This CDR3 contains 15 residues. This chain's CDR3 is CASSLLGGAWSPLHF. Written as DNA, the CDR3 is TGTGCCAGCAGCCTCTTAGGGGGGGCCTGGTCACCCCTCCACTTT.